This T cell receptor (beta chain) was obtained from a study of blood T cell repertoires in COVID-19. Study context: COVID-19 samples, acute and convalescent, were from the United States, Italy and Spain. Nucleic acid was either cDNA or gDNA, and it came from T cells, B-cell-depleted T cells, or PBMCs.

The CDR3 contains 17 residues. Trimming removed 0 bases at V and 0 bases at J, with 14 bases between. Germline loops: CDR1 SGHRS, CDR2 YFSETQ. In the authors' methods: Scientists estimated how many nucleated cells there were by amplifying reference gene primers. Measured with immunoSEQ multiplex PCR; TCRdb has only the in-frame clones, and not every one. The V and J calls and the clone size are those of that table, but D and trimming were determined from the DNA. The repertoire holds under 30,000 clones, with around nine tenths as singletons. The chain joins TRBV5-1 to TRBJ2-3; D is undetermined. Source material: peripheral blood. This TCR was recovered from a human donor in a cohort sampled during active COVID-19. The donor label of this sample is uncertain. The CDR3 loop reads CASSLDARFSSTDTQYF. In nucleotides, the CDR3 is TGCGCCAGCAGCTTGGATGCGCGATTCTCTAGCACAGATACGCAGTATTTT.